This TCR beta chain was sequenced during a study of blood T cell repertoires in COVID-19 (dated by TCRdb to the early 2020s). A note on the overall study: Collaborator samples came from the United States, Italy and Spain and covered acute and convalescent phases of COVID-19. The material from the prospective study consisted of cDNA or gDNA derived from T cells, B-cell-depleted T cells, or PBMCs. The dataset comprised deeply sampled blood TCRbeta repertoires from subjects exposed to, actively infected with, or recovered from COVID-19. A freely available public database, intended as a resource for researchers studying the immune response to SARS-CoV-2, is where the repertoires were released. The samples were drawn from the first 160 participants of the ongoing ImmuneRACE study and from 950 to 1,500 subjects provided by 6 global collaborators. Nearly every sample came with metadata listing a de-identified subject ID, COVID-19 status, age in years and sex. HLA class I and class II types, where available, came from metadata supplied by the sample provider rather than from assay-based typing.

About this clone: Its specific antigen is unknown. The input lacks base qualities; no much larger clone sits a single base away.

The immunoSEQ Assay, a bias-controlled multiplex PCR, was used to amplify TCRbeta CDR3 regions from genomic DNA. The paper's processing steps were these. The number of nucleated cells in each sample was estimated from the amplification of reference gene primers within the assay. Sequence reads were collapsed and filtered to measure the absolute abundance of every unique TCRbeta CDR3 rearrangement. Productive Simpson clonality was computed per sample as the square root of Simpson's diversity index over productive rearrangements. TCRdb provides this immuneACCESS table in a form limited to in-frame rearrangements. Some clones are lacking; in checked studies, under half of them reflect an unresolved V gene, and why the rest are absent is not known. The D gene and trimming were derived from the DNA, and the V and J assignments and clone size from that table. Recorded for this sample are some 180,000 clones; roughly 80% of them occurred a single time. Clones ranked in the top ten supply 13% of the sample.

Findings and caveats that apply to the study as a whole: Clinical and demographic metadata were provided uncurated, with the amount varying by source and participant.

Another Seattle source contributed samples from volunteer blood donors who had recovered from COVID-19. Collaborating institutions collected whole blood in K2EDTA tubes following their own protocols. For TCRbeta analysis, collaborators shipped samples as frozen whole blood, isolated PBMCs, or DNA extracted from either of those sample types. Reading from cysteine to phenylalanine, the CDR3 counts 15 amino acids. Left in the record is the CDR3 DNA by itself, 45 bases read in frame from the first base. V is cut back by 6 bases and J by 10 bases, with 8 bases in the junction unmatched. CDR1 and CDR2 are drawn from the germline V gene (reference sequence): MNHNY, SVGAGI.

Input material: peripheral blood. This sequence originates from a man between 50 and 59 years old who had recovered from COVID-19. The rearranged segments are TRBV6-6 and TRBJ2-4; TRBD2 agrees with 14 junctional bases. The CDR3 protein: CASRLDGLAGGIQYF. The nucleotide sequence reads as follows: TGTGCCAGCAGATTAGATGGACTAGCGGGAGGAATTCAGTACTTC.